This TCR beta chain was recovered during a study of blood T cells in healthy people across ages. The germline V and J ends were trimmed by 0 bases and 6 bases, with 11 bases remaining between them. Germline lookup yields CDR1 SEHNR and CDR2 FQNEAQ (reference sequence). This CDR3 has 15 residues. Next came a second PCR, run for about 7 to 12 cycles, which used a sample-barcoded 5' primer along with a J-beta primer mix. MiXCR, applied by TCRdb to the 5' RACE reads, yields one record per CDR3 protein. The table has approximately 900,000 distinct CDR3 sequences, under 35% seen once; the top ten hold 10% to 13%. This same sample was also taken into another study, of T cells of mothers and their children.

The receptor was derived from a woman aged 40 to 50 in good health. Input material: blood. This sequence joins TRBV7-9 and TRBJ1-4; D unclear. The CDR3 loop reads CASSLAAQPDEKLFF. CDR3 DNA: TGTGCCAGCAGCTTAGCGGCACAGCCGGATGAAAAACTGTTTTTT. Full variable domain (remainder filled in from reference TRBV7-9 and TRBJ1-4): DTGVSQNPRHKITKRGQNVTFRCDPISEHNRLYWYRQTLGQGPEFLTYFQNEAQLEKSRLLSDRFSAERPKGSFSTLEIQRTEQGDSAMYLCASSLAAQPDEKLFFGSGTQLSVL.